This T cell receptor (beta chain) derives from a study of T cells in localized non-small cell lung cancer. Overall study findings and caveats: Uninvolved adjacent lung had higher T cell clonality than tumor and all other tissues.

Of note for this clone: Its antigen is not known.

Sequenced by immunoSEQ multiplex PCR; TCRdb stores in-frame clones only, minus some. The table includes under 750 clones, less than 35% detected once. Samples of adjacent lung (free of atypia) were collected at least 2 cm from the tumor margin. V lost 10 bases and J lost 5, with 18 bases in between. This CDR3 contains 13 residues. CDR1 is LNHDA and CDR2 is SQIVND in the germline V gene (reference sequence). The rearrangement uses TRBV19 and TRBJ2-7; no clear D. The source was normal lung tissue next to the tumor, collected before any cancer treatment. This clonotype originated in a man between 40 and 75 years old with stage I lung adenocarcinoma. The CDR3 is CATSISSPNEQYF. CDR3 nucleotide sequence: TGTGCCACCTCGATCTCAAGTCCTAACGAGCAGTACTTC.